Listed below are T cell receptor beta chains from one sample, sequenced in a study of T cells in tuberculosis. Profiled with immunoSEQ multiplex PCR; TCRdb holds only in-frame clones, not every one. The table has approximately 100,000 clones, more than 75% seen once; the top ten hold 1.5% to 2%. Sequencing was performed on CD1b-GMM tetramer-negative cells sorted from PBMCs. The receptors were gathered from an adult woman with latent tuberculosis. Each CDR3 is given with its conserved first and last residue. A D gene is named only where the DNA matches it firmly. Some rows mark clone size as missing; the rest say once, few, many or name a class of expanded clone.

j_call	clone_size	d_call	v_call	cdr3_aa	cdr3_nt
TRBJ1-2	once	NA	TRBV25-1	CASSEIYRDFNGYTF	TGTGCCAGCAGTGAAATCTACAGGGATTTTAATGGCTACACCTTC
TRBJ2-5	NA	NA	TRBV11-3	CASSQTMTETQYF	TGTGCCAGCAGCCAGACTATGACGGAGACCCAGTACTTC
TRBJ2-1	NA	NA	TRBV19	CASSIDHSSNEQFF	TGTGCCAGTAGTATAGATCATAGTAGCAATGAGCAGTTCTTC
TRBJ2-2	NA	NA	TRBV6-1	CASSEQGTAGELFF	TGTGCCAGCAGTGAACAGGGGACGGCCGGGGAGCTGTTTTTT
TRBJ2-7	NA	TRBD1	TRBV5-1	CASSVGTVPYEQYF	TGCGCCAGCAGCGTCGGGACAGTACCCTACGAGCAGTACTTC
TRBJ1-2	NA	NA	TRBV30	CAWSPGQDYGYTF	TGTGCCTGGAGTCCGGGACAAGACTATGGCTACACCTTC
TRBJ1-1	once	NA	TRBV28	CASSSKPARGAFF	TGTGCCAGCAGTTCCAAGCCCGCCCGAGGGGCTTTCTTT
TRBJ1-5	NA	NA	TRBV7-2	CASSLREGPNQPQHF	TGTGCCAGCAGCTTACGGGAGGGACCCAATCAGCCCCAGCATTTT
TRBJ2-7	NA	NA	TRBV6-6	CASSFGGRYEQYF	TGTGCCAGCAGTTTCGGGGGACGCTACGAGCAGTACTTC
TRBJ2-3	NA	TRBD2	TRBV30	CAWRTSGAHTQYF	TGTGCCTGGAGGACTAGCGGGGCACATACGCAGTATTTT
TRBJ1-2	few	NA	TRBV7-9	CASSHTSNYGYTF	TGTGCCAGCAGCCACACATCAAACTATGGCTACACCTTC
TRBJ1-3	NA	NA	TRBV10-3	CAISEWGAGNTIYF	TGTGCCATCAGTGAGTGGGGGGCTGGAAACACCATATATTTT
TRBJ2-1	NA	TRBD1	TRBV29-1	CSGARGTGNNEQFF	TGCAGCGGTGCGAGGGGGACAGGCAACAATGAGCAGTTCTTC
TRBJ2-1	once	NA	TRBV5-1	CASSLEPTRGFRLKTPNNEQFF	TGCGCCAGCAGCTTGGAGCCTACTAGAGGCTTTAGGCTCAAGACGCCGAACAATGAGCAGTTCTTC
TRBJ2-3	NA	NA	TRBV6-5	CASSPTGIITDTQYF	TGTGCCAGCAGTCCCACAGGGATCATCACAGATACGCAGTATTTT
TRBJ1-4	NA	NA	TRBV28	CASTPAHLRAIEKLFF	TGTGCCAGCACCCCTGCGCACCTGAGAGCGATTGAAAAACTGTTTTTT
TRBJ2-3	once	TRBD2	TRBV4-1	CASSQVMGGNPLRDTQYF	TGCGCCAGCAGCCAAGTTATGGGAGGGAACCCACTACGGGATACGCAGTATTTT
TRBJ2-2	NA	NA	TRBV2	CASSVQDHGELFF	TGTGCCAGCAGTGTTCAGGATCACGGGGAGCTGTTTTTT
TRBJ2-2	NA	TRBD1	TRBV15	CATSLGTGGDTGELFF	TGTGCCACCTCCTTAGGGACAGGGGGGGACACCGGGGAGCTGTTTTTT
TRBJ1-3	NA	TRBD1	TRBV7-2	CASSLDGTVKNTIYF	TGTGCCAGCAGCTTAGATGGGACAGTAAAGAACACCATATATTTT
TRBJ2-2	NA	NA	TRBV5-1	CASSPHTGNTGELFF	TGCGCCAGCAGCCCCCACACAGGGAACACCGGGGAGCTGTTTTTT
TRBJ1-2	NA	TRBD1	TRBV11-2	CASSSGTGAFRGGYTF	TGTGCCAGCAGCTCCGGGACAGGGGCCTTTCGGGGTGGCTACACCTTC
TRBJ2-2	NA	NA	TRBV15	CATSRDVLRTGELFF	TGTGCCACCAGCAGAGACGTTCTGCGCACCGGGGAGCTGTTTTTT
TRBJ1-6	NA	TRBD1	TRBV5-6	CASSFRGQDSPLHF	TGTGCCAGCAGCTTCAGGGGGCAGGATTCACCCCTCCACTTT
TRBJ1-2	NA	TRBD1	TRBV30	CAWALDPGQGARNGYTF	TGTGCCTGGGCACTTGATCCGGGACAGGGGGCGCGTAATGGCTACACCTTC
TRBJ1-1	NA	TRBD1	TRBV6-5	CASSYSWTGVYTEAFF	TGTGCCAGCAGTTACTCTTGGACAGGGGTGTACACTGAAGCTTTCTTT
TRBJ2-6	NA	TRBD2	TRBV9	CASSEDPGLAVGANVLTF	TGTGCCAGCAGCGAGGACCCGGGACTAGCTGTTGGGGCCAACGTCCTGACTTTC
TRBJ2-2	NA	NA	TRBV14	CASSQRQGGGELFF	TGTGCCAGCAGCCAAAGGCAGGGAGGCGGGGAGCTGTTTTTT
TRBJ2-2	NA	TRBD2	TRBV18	CASSPRGGGANTGELFF	TGTGCCAGCTCACCACGTGGCGGGGGGGCGAACACCGGGGAGCTGTTTTTT
TRBJ1-2	NA	NA	TRBV29-1	CSSGGTYGYTF	TGCAGCTCGGGGGGTACCTATGGCTACACCTTC
TRBJ1-5	NA	NA	TRBV7-2	CASSLGGVSNQPQHF	TGTGCCAGCAGCTTAGGTGGAGTTAGCAATCAGCCCCAGCATTTT
TRBJ2-7	NA	TRBD2	TRBV13	CASSLAGRGAPYEQYF	TGTGCCAGCAGCTTAGCGGGGCGGGGGGCCCCCTACGAGCAGTACTTC
TRBJ2-7	NA	NA	TRBV27	CASTQGRSFYEQYF	TGTGCCAGCACCCAAGGCAGGTCGTTCTACGAGCAATACTTC
TRBJ1-1	NA	NA	TRBV18	CASSPSADSSYTEAFF	TGTGCCAGCTCCCCATCGGCGGACAGTAGCTACACTGAAGCTTTCTTT
TRBJ2-3	NA	NA	TRBV25-1	CASSEGGLSYTQYF	TGTGCCAGCAGTGAAGGCGGGCTAAGTTATACGCAGTATTTT
TRBJ1-2	NA	NA	TRBV29-1	CSVEGAQGDYGYTF	TGCAGCGTTGAAGGAGCACAGGGAGACTATGGCTACACCTTC
TRBJ2-7	NA	TRBD1	TRBV11-2	CASSLVTGGEQYF	TGTGCCAGCAGCTTAGTGACAGGGGGCGAGCAGTACTTC
TRBJ1-1	NA	NA	TRBV7-2	CASSLDRMDTEAFF	TGTGCCAGCAGTTTGGACAGAATGGACACTGAAGCTTTCTTT